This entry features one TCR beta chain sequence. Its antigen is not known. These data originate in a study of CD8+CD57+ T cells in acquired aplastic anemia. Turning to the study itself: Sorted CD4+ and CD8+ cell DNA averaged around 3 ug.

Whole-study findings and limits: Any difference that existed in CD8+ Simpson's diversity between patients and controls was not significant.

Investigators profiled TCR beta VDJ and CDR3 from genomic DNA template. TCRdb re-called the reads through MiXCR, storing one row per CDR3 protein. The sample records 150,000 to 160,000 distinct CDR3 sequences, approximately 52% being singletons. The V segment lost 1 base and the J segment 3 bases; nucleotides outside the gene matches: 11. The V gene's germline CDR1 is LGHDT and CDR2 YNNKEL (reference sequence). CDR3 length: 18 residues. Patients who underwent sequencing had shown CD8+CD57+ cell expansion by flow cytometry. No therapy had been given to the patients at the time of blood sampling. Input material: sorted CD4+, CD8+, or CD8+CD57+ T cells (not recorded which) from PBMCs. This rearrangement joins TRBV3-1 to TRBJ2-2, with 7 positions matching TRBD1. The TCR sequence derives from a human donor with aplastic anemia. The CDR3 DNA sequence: TGTGCCAGCAGCCAAGCTGGGTCAGAGGGGGCGCACACCGGGGAGCTGTTTTTT. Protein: CASSQAGSEGAHTGELFF.